This TCR beta chain was identified during a study of cytomegalovirus exposure and HLA in healthy donors. Notes on the study in general: What a later analysis reportedly showed was that an Asian-associated ancestry cluster had fewer N-insertions than the roughly 670-donor mean. Reported results showed that the classifier diagnosed cytomegalovirus status with high specificity and sensitivity.

Researchers ran the PCR with 60 Vbeta and 13 Jbeta primers. Authors' processing steps: Counted up in a later analysis, unique TCR beta chains came to about 80 million, with around 10 million shared. TCRdb's copy holds only in-frame clones and misses some; the assay was immunoSEQ multiplex PCR. For V, J and clone size, that table is used; D and trimming come from the DNA. This repertoire shows around 150,000 clones, around nine tenths found once; its top ten account for under 6.5%. The CDR3 spans 14 residues. The V gene's germline CDR1 is MNHNY and CDR2 SVGAGI (reference sequence). V trimming: 5 bases; J trimming: 5 bases; junction bases outside the gene matches: 5. As concerns this clone: Its antigen is unknown.

V and J are TRBV6-6 and TRBJ2-5, with 10 bases lining up with TRBD2. Sequencing used PBMCs. This clonotype was sampled from a woman aged 25-40 years in good health and CMV-seronegative. The CDR3 DNA reads as TGTGCCAGCAGTATCCTTAGCGGGAGGGAGACCCAGTACTTC. Protein: CASSILSGRETQYF.